The present entry profiles one TCR beta chain with its context. The target antigen is unknown. V was clipped by 4 bases and J by 7 bases; unmatched bases: 4. There are 14 residues in the CDR3. CDR1 is ENHRY, CDR2 SYGVKD, per germline. These data originate in a study of blood T cells in healthy people across ages. The study's findings and limits: Calculation of diversity from one million T cells yielded estimates considered to be underestimates.

Primers used in a second PCR of roughly 6 to 11 cycles were a sample-barcoded 5' primer and a J-beta primer mix. TCRdb processed the 5' RACE reads anew with MiXCR; each CDR3 protein has one entry. The sample holds 600,000 to 1,000,000 distinct CDR3 sequences, 55% to 75% seen once. The sample was blood. J is TRBJ2-1 and V is TRBV10-3; 10 bases fit TRBD2. This TCR was sampled from a man aged 25-45 years in good health. The CDR3 DNA is TGTGCCATCAGTGGGACTAGCGGCGTGAATGAGCAGTTCTTC. Translated, it gives CAISGTSGVNEQFF.